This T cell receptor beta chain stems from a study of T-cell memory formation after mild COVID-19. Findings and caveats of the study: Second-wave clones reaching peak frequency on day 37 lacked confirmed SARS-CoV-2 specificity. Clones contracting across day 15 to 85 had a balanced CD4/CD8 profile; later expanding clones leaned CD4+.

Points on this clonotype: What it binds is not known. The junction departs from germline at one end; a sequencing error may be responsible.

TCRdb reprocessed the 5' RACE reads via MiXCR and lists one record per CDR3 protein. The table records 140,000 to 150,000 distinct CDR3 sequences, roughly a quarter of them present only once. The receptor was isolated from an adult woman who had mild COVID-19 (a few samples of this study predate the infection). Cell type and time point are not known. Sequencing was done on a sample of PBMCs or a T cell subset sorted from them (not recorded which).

The CDR3 nucleotides are TGCAGCGTTGACGGGCAGGGGGTGAATGAGCAGTTATTC. Translation gives CSVDGQGVNEQLF. The chain uses TRBV29-1 and TRBJ2-1; 7 bases map to TRBD1. CDR3 length: 13 residues. Germline V gene sequence: CDR1 SQVTM, CDR2 ANQGSEA.